Sequencing of this T cell receptor (beta chain) was carried out in a study of blood T cell repertoires in COVID-19. Study context: T cells, B-cell-depleted T cells, or PBMCs supplied cDNA or gDNA.

Germline CDR1 SGHNT, CDR2 YYREEE (reference sequence). The CDR3 extends over 14 amino acids. V lost 3 bases and J lost 5, with 12 bases in between. In the source study's methods: Cell counts per sample came from amplifying reference gene primers. Assay: immunoSEQ multiplex PCR; the TCRdb copy retains only in-frame clones and omits some. V and J calls and clone size are given by that table; D and trimming were obtained from the DNA. The table shows 70,000 to 90,000 clones, with roughly 83% occurring only once. This chain joins TRBV5-4 and TRBJ2-1; weak D call: TRBD1 (6 bases). This clonotype was obtained from a human donor in a cohort sampled during active COVID-19. The sequencing sample was made of peripheral blood. The DNA for the CDR3 is TGTGCCAGCAGCTCCCAGGGGCCCAACAATGAGCAGTTCTTC. It specifies CASSSQGPNNEQFF.